This passage covers 15 T cell receptor beta chains from one sample sequenced in a study of OX40 agonist ivuxolimab in advanced cancers. This table comes from immunoSEQ multiplex PCR, and its TCRdb copy is limited to in-frame clones, with some not included. The profile shows 95,000 to 100,000 clones, about 79% of them singletons. Sequenced material: CD4+ or CD8+ T cells sorted from blood, taken in a trial of the OX40 agonist ivuxolimab. The receptors were gathered from an adult with an advanced solid tumor such as melanoma, head and neck, liver or kidney cancer.

As concerns this clone: The sample has other DNA sequences that encode this CDR3 too. The chain is built from TRBV7-2 and TRBJ1-2, with 10 bases lining up with TRBD1. This CDR3 comprises 14 residues. In germline, CDR1 is SGHTA, CDR2 FQGNSA. V shed 4 bases and J 8 bases; nucleotides not matched to a gene: 7. The CDR3 DNA reads TGTGCCAGCAGCTCGAGAGACAGGGGGCTCGGCTACACCTTC. The encoded protein is CASSSRDRGLGYTF. The entire variable domain, with the rest obtained from reference TRBV7-2 and TRBJ1-2, is as follows: GAGVSQSPSNKVTEKGKDVELRCDPISGHTALYWYRQSLGQGLEFLIYFQGNSAPDKSGLPSDRFSAERTGGSVSTLTIQRTQQEDSAVYLCASSSRDRGLGYTFGSGTRLTVV.

This chain uses TRBV7-2 with TRBJ1-6; D unresolved. Deletions cut 2 bases from V and 9 bases from J, with 11 bases between. The germline V gene has CDR1 SGHTA and CDR2 FQGNSA. The CDR3 contains 14 residues. CDR3 sequence reads: CASSLLQGSSPLHF. CDR3 coding DNA: TGTGCCAGCAGCTTACTCCAAGGAAGTTCACCCCTCCACTTT.

This sequence joins TRBV10-3 and TRBJ2-1; 10 bases are shared with TRBD1. The germline gives CDR1 ENHRY, CDR2 SYGVKD. The CDR3 has 15 residues. Unmatched junction bases numbered 10, after V lost 7 bases and J lost 7 bases. Here the CDR3 DNA reads TGTGCCATCAATATCCTGGACAGGGGGGGGAATGAGCAGTTCTTC. Residues: CAINILDRGGNEQFF.

V is TRBV19 and J is TRBJ2-5; D unresolved. CDR3 size: 12 residues. V was cut by 3 bases and J by 5 bases, with 7 bases left in between. Germline V gene lookup returns CDR1 LNHDA and CDR2 SQIVND (reference sequence). CDR3 in amino acids: CASSIRGETQYF. CDR3 in DNA: TGTGCCAGTAGTATTCGCGGCGAGACCCAGTACTTC. The whole variable domain, filled in from reference TRBV19 and TRBJ2-5, reads DGGITQSPKYLFRKEGQNVTLSCEQNLNHDAMYWYRQDPGQGLRLIYYSQIVNDFQKGDIAEGYSVSREKKESFPLTVTSAQKNPTAFYLCASSIRGETQYFGPGTRLLVL.

This chain uses TRBV28 with TRBJ2-1; D is unclear. There are 14 residues in the CDR3. V was cut by 3 bases and J by 9 bases, with 15 bases left in between. Germline CDR1 reads MDHEN; CDR2 reads SYDVKM. CDR3 amino acids: CASSLIGRLSEQFF. The CDR3 DNA follows: TGTGCCAGCAGTTTGATCGGCAGATTATCTGAGCAGTTCTTC.

The chain recombines TRBV6-5 with TRBJ2-7; D perhaps matches TRBD1 (6 bases). Germline V gene data show CDR1 as MNHEY and CDR2 as SVGAGI. With 6 bases removed from V and 5 bases from J, the gap between germline ends came to 17 bases. The CDR3 consists of 14 residues. CDR3 nucleotides: TGTGCCAGCAGCCCCGACAGGAGTCTCAACGAGCAGTACTTC. It yields the protein CASSPDRSLNEQYF.

This sequence joins TRBV28 and TRBJ2-3, with 8 bases fitting TRBD2. This CDR3 region has 14 residues. Germline CDR1 reads MDHEN; CDR2 reads SYDVKM. V lost 6 bases, J lost 6 bases, and 8 bases stayed unmatched. CDR3 nucleotide sequence: TGTGCCAGCAGGCCAAGCGGGAGAGGGGATACGCAGTATTTT. It yields the protein CASRPSGRGDTQYF.

This clone was seen a single time. V and J are TRBV7-2 and TRBJ1-1, with D possibly matching TRBD1 (5 bases). Trimming took 5 bases from V and 4 from J, leaving 11 bases between them. Germline V gene lookup returns CDR1 SGHTA and CDR2 FQGNSA. The CDR3 sequence is 13 residues long. The CDR3 protein is CASSQGVGTEAFF. The CDR3, as DNA: TGTGCCAGCAGCCAAGGGGTAGGCACTGAAGCTTTCTTT.

The gene calls are TRBV4-3 and TRBJ2-2, with 10 positions matching TRBD1. This CDR3 spans 16 amino acids. The trim removed 4 bases at V and 6 bases at J, leaving 8 bases unmatched. The germline CDR1 and CDR2 sequences are LGHNA and YSLEER. The DNA of the CDR3 is TGCGCCAGCAGCCCACGACAGGGGGCTCCCGCCGGGGAGCTGTTTTTT. This sequence encodes CASSPRQGAPAGELFF.

This clone has just one count. J is TRBJ2-3 and V is TRBV4-1; 10 bases align to TRBD2. The J segment lost 0 bases and the V segment lost 4 bases, leaving 1 base of the junction unmatched. The CDR3 spans 15 residues. Germline CDR1 MGHRA, CDR2 YSYEKL. CDR3 loop: CASSLTSGSTDTQYF. The CDR3 coding sequence is TGCGCCAGCAGCCTGACTAGCGGGAGCACAGATACGCAGTATTTT.

The chain employs TRBV2 and TRBJ1-1; no reliable D call. V was cut by 6 bases and J by 5 bases, with 10 bases left in between. The CDR3 totals 12 residues. The germline V gene encodes CDR1 SNHLY and CDR2 FYNNEI. CDR3 bases: TGTGCCAGCAGGGTCAAACGGACTGAAGCTTTCTTT. As protein: CASRVKRTEAFF. The variable domain in full, completed from reference TRBV2 and TRBJ1-1, reads EPEVTQTPSHQVTQMGQEVILRCVPISNHLYFYWYRQILGQKVEFLVSFYNNEISEKSEIFDDQFSVERPDGSNFTLKIRSTKLEDSAMYFCASRVKRTEAFFGQGTRLTVV.

The V and J genes are TRBV7-3 and TRBJ2-1, with TRBD1 matching over 9 bases. Germline V gives CDR1 SGHTA, CDR2 FQGTGA. The CDR3 is 16 residues long. The J segment lost 6 bases and the V segment lost 4 bases, leaving 10 bases of the junction unmatched. This CDR3 is CASSSTGGASSNEQFF. CDR3 sequence (DNA): TGTGCCAGCAGCTCAACAGGGGGCGCAAGTAGCAATGAGCAGTTCTTC.

This clone was seen a few times. V and J are TRBV18 and TRBJ2-5; 13 bases map to TRBD2. V shed 5 bases and J 3 bases; nucleotides not matched to a gene: 3. The CDR3 runs 15 residues. Germline CDR1 reads KGHSH; CDR2 reads LQKENI. CDR3 sequence: CASSEGTSGKETQYF. The CDR3 DNA reads as TGTGCCAGCTCAGAAGGGACTAGCGGGAAAGAGACCCAGTACTTC. Full variable domain (missing parts from reference TRBV18 and TRBJ2-5): NAGVMQNPRHLVRRRGQEARLRCSPMKGHSHVYWYRQLPEEGLKFMVYLQKENIIDESGMPKERFSAEFPKEGPSILRIQQVVRGDSAAYFCASSEGTSGKETQYFGPGTRLLVL.

This chain uses TRBV2 with TRBJ1-6; D is perhaps TRBD1 (6 bases). Trimming took 1 base from V and 7 from J, leaving 11 bases between them. The CDR3 is 15 residues long. Germline CDR1 SNHLY, CDR2 FYNNEI. CDR3 sequence: CASSEGTVGNSPLHF. For the CDR3, the DNA is TGTGCCAGCAGTGAAGGGACAGTGGGAAATTCACCCCTCCACTTT.

In DNA form, the CDR3 reads TGTGCCAGCAGCTTAGATAAAATACGGTCCGAGACCCAGTACTTC. This codes for CASSLDKIRSETQYF. The gene calls are TRBV7-2 and TRBJ2-5; D not certain. The CDR3 is made up of 15 amino acids. The ends were cut back, 1 base at V and 5 bases at J, with 14 bases in the middle. Germline V CDR1 and CDR2: SGHTA, FQGNSA.